Here is one T cell receptor beta chain with its context. Its antigen is still unknown. Germline CDR1 and CDR2: SNHLY and FYNNEI. The CDR3 has 15 amino acids. Trimming took off 6 bases at V and 5 bases at J, with 18 bases between the two ends. These data are taken from a study of T cell responses to AZD1222 COVID-19 vaccine. Study findings and constraints: Within unmutated variant regions lay the reported targets of nearly half of spike-specific TCRs. Females made up more of the donors, who were largely white British, and clonal diversity may have come out too low. After the peak T cell response, and only then, were repertoires sampled. Spike-wide coverage was observed for vaccine-associated CD4 TCRs, with dominant responses at 160-218 and 743-854.

Assay used: immunoSEQ multiplex PCR; TCRdb lists only in-frame clones, some missing. In the table there are 95,000 or so clones, 85% to 90% of which are singletons. This receptor was identified in an adult in good health. The sample here was peripheral blood, taken on day 0 of MenACWY control vaccination. This chain connects TRBV2 to TRBJ2-3; D tentatively reads TRBD1 or TRBD2 (5 bases each). This CDR3 reads CASRGTVSLVDTQYF. The CDR3 DNA sequence: TGTGCCAGCAGGGGGACGGTCTCGCTTGTAGATACGCAGTATTTT.